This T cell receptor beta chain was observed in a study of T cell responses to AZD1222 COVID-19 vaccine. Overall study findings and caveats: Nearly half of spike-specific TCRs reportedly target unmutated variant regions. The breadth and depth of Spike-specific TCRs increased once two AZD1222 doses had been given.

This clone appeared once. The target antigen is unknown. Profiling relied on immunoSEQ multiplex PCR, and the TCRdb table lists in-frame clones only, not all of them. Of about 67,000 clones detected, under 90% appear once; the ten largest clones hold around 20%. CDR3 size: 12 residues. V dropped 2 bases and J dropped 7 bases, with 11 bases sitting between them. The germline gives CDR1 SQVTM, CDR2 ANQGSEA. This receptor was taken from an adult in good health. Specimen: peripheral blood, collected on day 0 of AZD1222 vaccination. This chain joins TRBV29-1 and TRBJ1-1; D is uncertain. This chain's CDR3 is CSVERAPNEAFF. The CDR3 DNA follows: TGCAGCGTTGAACGAGCCCCTAATGAAGCTTTCTTT.